This T cell receptor (beta chain) was identified in a study of T cell clonality in common variable immunodeficiency. Regarding the study as a whole: In common variable immunodeficiency, TCR beta chains reportedly carried fewer deletions and N-nucleotide insertions. What drives increased CVID clonality needs T cell subpopulation sequencing. Repertoire-complication correlations in CVID were limited by patient heterogeneity.

On this clone: Antigen unknown.

The protocol was immunoSEQ multiplex PCR, while the TCRdb copy is restricted to in-frame clones and leaves out a portion. The data show 10,000 to 13,000 clones, with none appearing a single time. This receptor was identified in a human donor with common variable immunodeficiency. Sample: peripheral blood mononuclear cells.

The CDR3 here is CSARGGTDNSNQPQHF. The covered CDR3 bases are TGCAGTGCTAGAGGCGGGACAGATAATAGCAATCAGCCC. The rearrangement uses TRBV20-1 and TRBJ1-5; 7 nucleotides agree with TRBD1. The read is 3 residues too short to cover the CDR3 end, so that end is filled in from the germline J gene. V trimming: 1 base; J trimming: 0 bases; junction bases outside the gene matches: 6. The CDR3 has 16 residues. CDR1 is DFQATT and CDR2 is SNEGSKA in the germline V gene (reference sequence).